This T cell receptor beta chain was sequenced during a study of T cells in Graves' hyperthyroidism and ophthalmopathy. Amplified TCR beta CDR3 regions came from RNA transcripts. HTBI primers drove first-round RT-PCR of the TCR CDR3. TCRdb recomputed calls from the multiplex PCR reads with MiXCR, one row per CDR3 protein. The table lists 500,000 to 750,000 distinct CDR3 sequences, 40% to 55% of them singletons. Hyperthyroidism of Graves' type that showed no ophthalmopathy progression within 18 months was stable. Newly diagnosed patients aged 18 to 65 had hyperthyroidism of under 2 months' duration. Criteria for exclusion of patients were uncontrolled infection, other autoimmune disease, pregnancy or lactation. Orbital computed tomography, thyroid ultrasound, serum thyroxine and TRAb, and clinical symptoms together informed the diagnoses. The sample holds many counts of this clonotype. Sequenced sample: peripheral blood or thyroid tissue (not recorded which). This TCR was recovered from a woman younger than 35 with Graves' hyperthyroidism.

CDR3: CASSSGTLNTGELFF. The CDR3 coding sequence is TGTGCCAGCAGCTCGGGGACACTGAACACCGGGGAGCTGTTTTTT. This chain connects TRBV7-3 to TRBJ2-2; TRBD1 might be the D (6 bases). The germline CDR1 and CDR2 sequences are SGHTA and FQGTGA. The V end was cut by 4 bases, the J end by 1 base, with 10 bases between. The CDR3 has 15 amino acids.